The TCR beta chain described here comes from a study of Ad26.COV2.S vaccination and SARS-CoV-2 variants. The CDR3 totals 17 residues. V trimming: 4 bases; J trimming: 0 bases; junction bases outside the gene matches: 11. Germline loops: CDR1 SEHNR, CDR2 FQNEAQ (reference sequence). Profiled with immunoSEQ multiplex PCR; TCRdb holds only in-frame clones, not every one. In the table there are about 280,000 clones, about 87% of which are singletons. Points on this clone: The antigen is not known.

Documented treatment: about 20 received Ad26.COV2.S at low or high dose, single or two shots; 5 received placebo; per-sample allocation not given. Samples were taken on day 63 after the first vaccine or placebo injection. The shot given was an Ad26 vector that makes Wuhan-strain SARS-CoV-2 spike. Overall study results and limits: Analyses of TCR breadth and depth may have underestimated total T cell responses.

The sequence was obtained from a person between 18 and 65 years old who received the Ad26.COV2.S COVID-19 vaccine or a placebo. Sample: peripheral blood, taken in a trial of Ad26.COV2.S vaccine versus placebo. The V call is TRBV7-9, the J call TRBJ2-7; 8 bases line up with TRBD1. In DNA, the CDR3 is TGTGCCAGCAGCTCAAAAGATCGGACAGGGCCCTCCTACGAGCAGTACTTC. It is translated as CASSSKDRTGPSYEQYF.